This entry concerns a single T cell receptor (beta chain). This specimen belongs to a study of blood T cell repertoires in COVID-19. In the source study's methods: Amplification with reference gene primers provided the estimates of nucleated cell counts. Clones were sequenced by immunoSEQ multiplex PCR, and TCRdb holds only the in-frame ones, with some missing. The V and J calls and the clone size are those of that table, but D and trimming were determined from the DNA. The sample includes over 200,000 clones, about 85% seen only once; the top ten take around 12%. The CDR3 loop spans 14 amino acids. From germline, CDR1 is MNHEY and CDR2 SVGEGT. V shed 0 bases and J shed 3 bases, with 6 bases lying between them.

This chain connects TRBV6-2 or TRBV6-3 to TRBJ2-1; the D gene is possibly TRBD2 (5 bases). Sequencing was done on a sample of peripheral blood. This sequence originates from a woman younger than 30 who had recovered from COVID-19. The CDR3 region has the DNA TGTGCCAGCAGTTACTCTCGGGGCTACAATGAGCAGTTCTTC. This gives the protein CASSYSRGYNEQFF.